Listed below are T cell receptor beta chains from one sample, sequenced in a study of human T cells and chemical hapten exposure. TCRdb ran MiXCR on the RACE reads and lists one entry per CDR3 protein. This sample has roughly 100,000 distinct CDR3 sequences; approximately 10% occur once, and the top ten carry 3.1%. The specimen comprised whole blood, sampled in connection with sensitization to the hapten diphenylcyclopropenone (DPC). The source of these receptors is a woman aged 55-69 years with alopecia areata. Some clones in this sample may be carry-over from other donors' samples. Both conserved end residues are part of each CDR3. The order of the fields is V gene, D gene, CDR3 protein. D genes are given only for firm matches.

V: TRBV7-6; D: NA; CDR3: CASSLPPAEDTQYF
V: TRBV30; D: TRBD1; CDR3: CAWSIPDRASQPQHF
V: TRBV10-3; D: NA; CDR3: CAISESPDGYGYTF
V: TRBV5-1; D: NA; CDR3: CASSLSGGHSGNTIYF
V: TRBV19; D: NA; CDR3: CASTRIPGYSNQPQHF
V: TRBV5-1; D: TRBD1; CDR3: CASSVDRAPDTQYF
V: TRBV5-6; D: NA; CDR3: CASSLSSTGTYGYTF
V: TRBV4-2; D: TRBD2; CDR3: CASSLEAGGNEQYF
V: TRBV20-1; D: NA; CDR3: CSAYLTIEKTQYF
V: TRBV3-1; D: TRBD2; CDR3: CASSQVSGGSYEQYF
V: TRBV3-1; D: NA; CDR3: CASSQDWGRTEAFF
V: TRBV6-1; D: NA; CDR3: CASSALTGANVLTF
V: TRBV5-1; D: TRBD1; CDR3: CASSGPGQGALGAGKLFF
V: TRBV6-6; D: TRBD1; CDR3: CASSPHDRETYEQYF
V: TRBV11-2; D: NA; CDR3: CASSLAWQNTEAFF
V: TRBV6-1; D: TRBD1; CDR3: CASSWDRDSQTQYF
V: TRBV7-8; D: TRBD2; CDR3: CASSYSRGDTDTQYF
V: TRBV13; D: TRBD1; CDR3: CAGSQTQGAVEKLFF
V: TRBV15; D: NA; CDR3: CATSRERGRGAGYGYTF
V: TRBV9; D: TRBD2; CDR3: CASSVGLANTGELFF
V: TRBV18; D: TRBD1; CDR3: CASSPNGDSYGYTF
V: TRBV6-5; D: NA; CDR3: CASSLKWVVMETDTDTQYF
V: TRBV12-3/TRBV12-4; D: NA; CDR3: CASSPQPGSYEQYF
V: TRBV6-4; D: TRBD1; CDR3: CASGDPGQGNTGELFF
V: TRBV11-2; D: NA; CDR3: CASSLSDSGANVLTF
V: TRBV2; D: NA; CDR3: CASSEALRGVDEQFF
V: TRBV10-3; D: TRBD1; CDR3: CAISRQGRESPLHF
V: TRBV29-1; D: NA; CDR3: CSVEGLARTGELFF
V: TRBV7-8; D: TRBD2; CDR3: CASSRGGVRNNEQFF
V: TRBV5-1; D: TRBD1; CDR3: CASSLDRGQETQYF
V: TRBV10-3; D: TRBD2; CDR3: CAILPSGVVEQYF
V: TRBV19; D: NA; CDR3: CASSYGNSNQPQHF
V: TRBV5-6; D: NA; CDR3: CASSLGQDGGRYGKLFF
V: TRBV20-1; D: NA; CDR3: CSATQGGGSGNTIYF
V: TRBV2; D: NA; CDR3: CASSTRDYNSPLHF
V: TRBV7-8; D: NA; CDR3: CASSWVLWTQYF
V: TRBV7-2; D: TRBD1; CDR3: CASSTDRGRAEAFF
V: TRBV12-3/TRBV12-4; D: NA; CDR3: CASIWKTGSRNEQFF
V: TRBV6-6; D: TRBD1; CDR3: CASSYSIGQDLTEAFF
V: TRBV27; D: TRBD1; CDR3: CASSYGQGGSPLHF
V: TRBV27; D: NA; CDR3: CASSSPLTDTGELFF
V: TRBV27; D: NA; CDR3: CASSLRRGPTDTQYF
V: TRBV30; D: NA; CDR3: CAWNVVGDTQYF
V: TRBV7-9; D: NA; CDR3: CASSLEAASGANVLTF
V: TRBV5-4; D: NA; CDR3: CASNLKGDLYGYGYTF
V: TRBV10-3; D: NA; CDR3: CASKVGQPNTGELFF
V: TRBV5-1; D: TRBD2; CDR3: CASSPTTSGGGSWFF
V: TRBV27; D: NA; CDR3: CASSSPPSLHSNQPQHF
V: TRBV5-5; D: TRBD2; CDR3: CASSFVSRHHGGSSYNEQFF
V: TRBV27; D: NA; CDR3: CASSAFSGNTIYF